These T cell receptor beta chains were read from a single sample in a study of T-cell memory formation after mild COVID-19. One entry per CDR3 protein results from TCRdb running MiXCR on the 5' RACE reads. The sample yields hundreds of thousands of distinct CDR3 sequences, roughly 21% seen once. Sequenced material: PBMCs or a T cell subset sorted from them (not recorded which). The receptors stem from an adult woman who had mild COVID-19 (a few samples of this study predate the infection). Cell type and time point are not known. The CDR3 runs from the conserved cysteine through the conserved F or W. Each record gives: D gene, clone size, J gene, V gene, CDR3 DNA, CDR3 protein. D genes are given only for firm matches. Where a row states a size, it is once, few, many or the class of an expanded clone; other rows omit it.

d_gene: -; abundance: -; j_gene: TRBJ2-1; v_gene: TRBV3-1; CDR3nt: TGTGCCAGCAGCCACCCCTGGAGGACTTCGGAGCAGTTCTTC; CDR3aa: CASSHPWRTSEQFF
d_gene: -; abundance: -; j_gene: TRBJ1-5; v_gene: TRBV5-6; CDR3nt: TGTGCCAGCAGCTTAAAAGGGGGGGGACAGCCCCAGCATTTT; CDR3aa: CASSLKGGGQPQHF
d_gene: TRBD1; abundance: -; j_gene: TRBJ1-1; v_gene: TRBV19; CDR3nt: TGTGCCAGTAGAAAACCAGGGGGGACCACTGAAGCTTTCTTT; CDR3aa: CASRKPGGTTEAFF
d_gene: TRBD1; abundance: many; j_gene: TRBJ1-1; v_gene: TRBV5-1; CDR3nt: TGCGCCAGCAGCCACAGACAGGGGGCGGATACTGAAGCTTTCTTT; CDR3aa: CASSHRQGADTEAFF
d_gene: TRBD1; abundance: -; j_gene: TRBJ2-1; v_gene: TRBV12-3/TRBV12-4; CDR3nt: TGTGCCAGCAGTTCGGGACAGAGGATCAATGAGCAGTTCTTC; CDR3aa: CASSSGQRINEQFF
d_gene: -; abundance: -; j_gene: TRBJ2-7; v_gene: TRBV3-1; CDR3nt: TGTGCCAGCAGCCAAACGGGGAGAACCTCCTACGAGCAGTACTTC; CDR3aa: CASSQTGRTSYEQYF
d_gene: TRBD1; abundance: -; j_gene: TRBJ2-1; v_gene: TRBV10-3; CDR3nt: TGTGCCATCAGTGGTAGTGGCAGGGGGAACGAGCAGTTCTTC; CDR3aa: CAISGSGRGNEQFF
d_gene: TRBD1; abundance: few; j_gene: TRBJ1-6; v_gene: TRBV4-1; CDR3nt: TGCGCCAGCAGCTCAGGGGGGGGAAAGGGAAATTCACCCCTCCACTTT; CDR3aa: CASSSGGGKGNSPLHF
d_gene: -; abundance: -; j_gene: TRBJ2-7; v_gene: TRBV25-1; CDR3nt: TGTGCCAGCAACCCCTTGTCGGGAAGGGGACCCTACGAGCAGTACTTC; CDR3aa: CASNPLSGRGPYEQYF
d_gene: TRBD1; abundance: -; j_gene: TRBJ2-1; v_gene: TRBV6-1; CDR3nt: TGTGCCAGCAGGGAGGGGCCCGGGACAGGGGGCGTGAGCTCCTACAATGAGCAGTTCTTC; CDR3aa: CASREGPGTGGVSSYNEQFF
d_gene: -; abundance: many; j_gene: TRBJ2-7; v_gene: TRBV7-6; CDR3nt: TGTGCCAGCAGGCGGGACAGCCACTCCTACGAGCAGTACTTC; CDR3aa: CASRRDSHSYEQYF
d_gene: -; abundance: -; j_gene: TRBJ2-3; v_gene: TRBV28; CDR3nt: TGTGCCAGCAGTGCCCAGGGGAGCGTCTATGGCACAGATACGCAGTATTTT; CDR3aa: CASSAQGSVYGTDTQYF
d_gene: -; abundance: -; j_gene: TRBJ1-5; v_gene: TRBV30; CDR3nt: TGTGCCTGGAGTGCCGAGGCGGGTCAGCCCCAGCATTTT; CDR3aa: CAWSAEAGQPQHF
d_gene: -; abundance: few; j_gene: TRBJ2-6; v_gene: TRBV30; CDR3nt: TGTGCCTGGGAGAGCTCTGGGGCCAACGTCCTGACTTTC; CDR3aa: CAWESSGANVLTF
d_gene: TRBD1; abundance: -; j_gene: TRBJ1-2; v_gene: TRBV29-1; CDR3nt: TGCAGCGTTGGCGCCGGACAGGGCTATGGCTACACCTTC; CDR3aa: CSVGAGQGYGYTF
d_gene: -; abundance: -; j_gene: TRBJ2-2; v_gene: TRBV7-9; CDR3nt: TGTGCCAGTAACCCCTCCGGGGCCAACACCGGGGAGCTGTTTTTT; CDR3aa: CASNPSGANTGELFF
d_gene: -; abundance: -; j_gene: TRBJ1-1; v_gene: TRBV11-3; CDR3nt: TGTGCCAGCAGCGGCACGAGAACAGGTGGAGGGACTGAAGCTTTCTTT; CDR3aa: CASSGTRTGGGTEAFF
d_gene: -; abundance: -; j_gene: TRBJ1-1; v_gene: TRBV5-1; CDR3nt: TGCGCCAGCAGTGGAAGGGGGGCCACTGAAGCTTTCTTT; CDR3aa: CASSGRGATEAFF
d_gene: TRBD1; abundance: -; j_gene: TRBJ1-1; v_gene: TRBV4-1; CDR3nt: TGCGCCAGCAGCCAACCGACAGGGCCGGACACTGAAGCTTTCTTT; CDR3aa: CASSQPTGPDTEAFF
d_gene: -; abundance: few; j_gene: TRBJ2-1; v_gene: TRBV6-2/TRBV6-3; CDR3nt: TGTGCCAGCAGTTACCTCGCTGAGACCCCGAGCATCTACAATGAGCAGTTCTTC; CDR3aa: CASSYLAETPSIYNEQFF
d_gene: -; abundance: many; j_gene: TRBJ2-7; v_gene: TRBV6-2/TRBV6-3; CDR3nt: TGTGCCAGCAAGGGGGAGAACTACGAGCAGTACTTC; CDR3aa: CASKGENYEQYF
d_gene: TRBD1; abundance: many; j_gene: TRBJ2-3; v_gene: TRBV12-3/TRBV12-4; CDR3nt: TGTGCCAGCAGCCAGGACAGGGGCACAGATACGCAGTATTTT; CDR3aa: CASSQDRGTDTQYF
d_gene: TRBD1; abundance: few; j_gene: TRBJ2-7; v_gene: TRBV5-1; CDR3nt: TGCGCCAGCAGCTTAAGGGGACAGTCTACATACGAGCAGTACTTC; CDR3aa: CASSLRGQSTYEQYF
d_gene: -; abundance: -; j_gene: TRBJ2-7; v_gene: TRBV16; CDR3nt: TGTGCCAGCAGCCACCCGGGGGCCTACGAGCAGTACTTC; CDR3aa: CASSHPGAYEQYF
d_gene: TRBD2; abundance: -; j_gene: TRBJ2-7; v_gene: TRBV10-2; CDR3nt: TGCGCCAGCAGTAGAGCGGGAACAGCCTTTTCCTACGAGCAGTACTTC; CDR3aa: CASSRAGTAFSYEQYF
d_gene: -; abundance: few; j_gene: TRBJ2-1; v_gene: TRBV12-3/TRBV12-4; CDR3nt: TGTGCCAGCACCGCGAGGCATGAGCAGTTCTTC; CDR3aa: CASTARHEQFF
d_gene: TRBD1; abundance: -; j_gene: TRBJ2-7; v_gene: TRBV7-9; CDR3nt: TGTGCCAGCAGCTCAGCCGGGACAGGGGATTACGAGCAGTACTTC; CDR3aa: CASSSAGTGDYEQYF